This T cell receptor beta chain originates from a study of blood T cells in healthy people across ages. Together with a sample-barcoded 5' primer, a J-beta primer mix was included in a second PCR lasting about 7 to 11 cycles. TCRdb reprocessed the 5' RACE reads with MiXCR, giving one entry per CDR3 protein. The data show approximately 1,700,000 distinct CDR3 sequences, about two fifths seen once. This clonotype was seen a single time. CDR1 is MDHEN and CDR2 is SYDVKM in the germline V gene. Trimming took 6 bases from V and 1 from J; bases not matched to a gene: 8. The CDR3 contains 15 residues. The rearrangement joins TRBV28 to TRBJ1-1, with TRBD1 identical over 7 bases. The specimen was blood. The source of this sequence is a human donor in good health. As DNA, the CDR3 is TGTGCCAGCAGCGAATACAGGGGCCCGAACACTGAAGCTTTCTTT. This encodes CASSEYRGPNTEAFF.